The table lists the clone carrying this T cell receptor (beta chain) with a few counts. These data come from a study of cytomegalovirus exposure and HLA in healthy donors. V dropped 2 bases and J dropped 4 bases, with 15 bases sitting between them. The V gene's germline CDR1 is KGHSH and CDR2 LQKENI. The CDR3 length is 16 residues. These donors counted as nominally healthy when sampled, but unrecorded immune exposures were likely. 13 Jbeta primers and 60 Vbeta primers were used for the PCR. Clones were sequenced by immunoSEQ multiplex PCR, and TCRdb holds only the in-frame ones, with some missing. The sample has around 200,000 clones, around three quarters seen once; the top ten hold approximately 1.5%.

This receptor was obtained from a woman between 18 and 30 years old in good health and CMV-seronegative. Sequencing used PBMCs. V usage is TRBV18 and J usage is TRBJ2-1; the D gene is possibly TRBD2 (6 bases). CDR3 loop: CASSPTGSGGYNEQFF. DNA of the CDR3: TGTGCCAGCTCACCAACGGGTTCCGGGGGATACAATGAGCAGTTCTTC.